The 10 T cell receptor beta chains presented below share a single source sample, sequenced in a study of cytomegalovirus exposure and HLA in healthy donors. This PCR relied on a set of 60 Vbeta primers and 13 Jbeta primers. Only in-frame clones appear in the TCRdb table, and some are missing; sequencing was by immunoSEQ multiplex PCR. The sample holds 100,000 to 150,000 clones, 74% seen once. Material: PBMCs. The origin of the receptors is a woman aged 50 to 65 in good health and CMV-seropositive.

This clone showed up just a few times. The DNA of the CDR3 is TGTGCCAGCAGCGGCGACAGGGAGGTTCAGCCCCAGCATTTT. Its protein is CASSGDREVQPQHF. The rearrangement uses TRBV5-4 and TRBJ1-5, with TRBD1 identical over 7 bases. This CDR3 has 14 residues. The trim removed 4 bases at V and 6 bases at J, leaving 7 bases unmatched. Germline V gene sequence: CDR1 SGHNT, CDR2 YYREEE (reference sequence).

The V gene is TRBV12-5, the J gene TRBJ1-2; 9 bases fit TRBD1. The CDR3 covers 16 residues. The trim removed 6 bases at V and 7 bases at J, leaving 15 bases unmatched. In germline, CDR1 is LGHNT, CDR2 FRNRAP. The CDR3 reads CASGRTGTGFAGGYTF. Written as DNA, the CDR3 is TGTGCTAGTGGCCGCACCGGGACAGGGTTCGCCGGTGGCTACACCTTC.

This chain links TRBV6-5 with TRBJ1-2; a weak D match, TRBD1 (6 bases). V gave up 4 bases and J gave up 0 bases, with 12 bases separating them. This CDR3 has 15 residues. CDR1 and CDR2 (germline): MNHEY, SVGAGI. CDR3 loop: CASSWTADPNYGYTF. DNA of the CDR3: TGTGCCAGCAGTTGGACAGCCGACCCTAACTATGGCTACACCTTC.

The rearrangement links TRBV9 to TRBJ2-7; D gene unclear. Trimming pared 4 bases from V and 4 bases from J, leaving 15 bases between. In germline, CDR1 is SGDLS, CDR2 YYNGEE. This CDR3 is built from 14 residues. CDR3: CASSPGYRQYEQYF. CDR3 DNA: TGTGCCAGCAGCCCCGGGTATCGGCAGTACGAGCAGTACTTC.

Notes on this clone: Germline is not matched at one junction end, which may reflect a read error. The chain uses TRBV7-9 and TRBJ1-2, with D hard to call. Germline assignment: CDR1 SEHNR and CDR2 FQNEAQ (reference sequence). The CDR3 is 11 residues long. Here the CDR3 reads CSSSSLYGYTF. The CDR3 coding sequence is TGTTCCAGCAGCTCCCTCTATGGCTACACCTTC.

Written as DNA, the CDR3 is TGTGCCTGGAAGGCAGGGGCCCACGAGCAGTACTTC. Amino acid sequence: CAWKAGAHEQYF. This chain links TRBV30 with TRBJ2-7, with D perhaps TRBD1 (6 bases). The CDR3 runs 12 residues. Per germline, CDR1 GTSNPN and CDR2 SVGIG (reference sequence). V dropped 4 bases and J dropped 5 bases, with 12 bases sitting between them.

The chain carries TRBV27 and TRBJ1-2; D might be TRBD1 (6 bases). CDR3 length equals 15 residues. The germline V gene has CDR1 MNHEY and CDR2 SMNVEV (reference sequence). With 5 bases removed from V and 3 bases from J, the gap between germline ends came to 16 bases. The DNA of the CDR3 is TGTGCCAGCAGTACTAAGGATGGGGGCGACTATGGCTACACCTTC. It yields the protein CASSTKDGGDYGYTF.

The chain links TRBV14 to TRBJ1-2; D remains unclear. The CDR3 is 14 amino acids. V was pared by 1 base and J by 4 bases, with 10 bases between. Per the germline V gene, CDR1 is SGHDN and CDR2 is FVKESK. The CDR3 reads CASSQADRVYGYTF. The DNA of the CDR3 is TGTGCCAGCAGCCAAGCTGATAGAGTCTATGGCTACACCTTC.

The gene calls are TRBV5-8 and TRBJ2-5; D remains unclear. Germline loops: CDR1 SGHTS, CDR2 YDEGEE. The germline V and J ends were trimmed by 1 base and 8 bases, with 9 bases remaining between them. The CDR3 covers 12 residues. The CDR3 is CASSLNELTQYF. CDR3 sequence (DNA): TGTGCCAGCAGCTTGAACGAGCTAACCCAGTACTTC.

This clone appeared a single time. The chain employs TRBV11-2 and TRBJ1-5; D uncertain. Between the trimmed V and J ends, which lost 0 bases and 5 bases, there was a span of 11 bases. Germline CDR1 is SGHAT and CDR2 is FQNNGV. The CDR3 totals 15 residues. Here the CDR3 reads CASSLDGRTDQPQHF. The DNA of the CDR3 is TGTGCCAGCAGCTTAGATGGCAGAACCGATCAGCCCCAGCATTTT.